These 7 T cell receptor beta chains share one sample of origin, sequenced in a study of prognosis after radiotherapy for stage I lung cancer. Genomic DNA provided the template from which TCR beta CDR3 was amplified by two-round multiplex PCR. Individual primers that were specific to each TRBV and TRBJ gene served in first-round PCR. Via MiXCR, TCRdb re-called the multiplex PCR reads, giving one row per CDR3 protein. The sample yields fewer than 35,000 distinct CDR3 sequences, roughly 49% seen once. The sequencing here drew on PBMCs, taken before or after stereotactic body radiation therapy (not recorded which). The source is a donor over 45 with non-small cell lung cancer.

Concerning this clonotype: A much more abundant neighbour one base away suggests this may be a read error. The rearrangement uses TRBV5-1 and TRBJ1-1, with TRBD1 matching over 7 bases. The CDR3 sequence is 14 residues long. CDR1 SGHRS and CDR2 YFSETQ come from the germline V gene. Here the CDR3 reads CDSSSQGVGDEAFF. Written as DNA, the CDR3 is TGCGACAGCAGTTCCCAGGGGGTTGGGGATGAAGCTTTCTTT.

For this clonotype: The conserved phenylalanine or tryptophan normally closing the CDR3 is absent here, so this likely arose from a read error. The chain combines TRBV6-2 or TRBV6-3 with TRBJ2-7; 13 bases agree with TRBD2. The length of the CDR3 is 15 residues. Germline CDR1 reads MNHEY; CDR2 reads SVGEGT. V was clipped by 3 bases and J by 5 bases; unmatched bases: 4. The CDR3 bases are TGTGCCAGCAGTTATGGACTAGCGGGAGTGGACGAGCAGTACTTA. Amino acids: CASSYGLAGVDEQYL.

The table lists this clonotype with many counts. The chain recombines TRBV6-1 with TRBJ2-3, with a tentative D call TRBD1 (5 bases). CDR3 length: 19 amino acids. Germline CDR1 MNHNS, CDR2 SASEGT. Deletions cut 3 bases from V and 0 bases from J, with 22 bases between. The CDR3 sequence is CASSDVLFRIRGSTDTQYF. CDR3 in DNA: TGTGCCAGCAGTGATGTTCTTTTTCGAATAAGGGGAAGCACAGATACGCAGTATTTT.

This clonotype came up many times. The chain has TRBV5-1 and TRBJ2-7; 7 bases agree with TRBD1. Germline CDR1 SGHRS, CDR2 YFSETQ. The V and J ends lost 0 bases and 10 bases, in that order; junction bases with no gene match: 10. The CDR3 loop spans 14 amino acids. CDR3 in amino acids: CASSLAGRGIKQYF. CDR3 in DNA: TGCGCCAGCAGCTTGGCCGGCAGGGGGATCAAACAGTACTTC.

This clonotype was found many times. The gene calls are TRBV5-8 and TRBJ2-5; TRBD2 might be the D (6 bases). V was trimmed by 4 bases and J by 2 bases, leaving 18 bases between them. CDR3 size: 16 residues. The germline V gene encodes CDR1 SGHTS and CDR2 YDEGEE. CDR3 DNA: TGTGCCAGCAGCGGTTGGGGGGTGTCCGAACAAGAGACCCAGTACTTC. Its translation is CASSGWGVSEQETQYF.

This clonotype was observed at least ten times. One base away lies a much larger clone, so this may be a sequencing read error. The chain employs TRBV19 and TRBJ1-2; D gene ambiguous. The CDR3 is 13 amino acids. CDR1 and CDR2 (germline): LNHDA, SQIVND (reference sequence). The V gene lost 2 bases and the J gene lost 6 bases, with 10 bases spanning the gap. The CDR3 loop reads CASSIHPGDGYTF. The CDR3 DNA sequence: TGTGCCAGTAGTATACATCCTGGCGATGGCTACACCTTC. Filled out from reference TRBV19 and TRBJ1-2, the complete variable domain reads DGGITQSPKYLFRKEGQNVTLSCEQNLNHDAMYWYRQDPGQGLRLIYYSQIVNDFQKGDIAEGYSVSREKKESFPLTVTSAQKNPTAFYLCASSIHPGDGYTFGSGTRLTVV.

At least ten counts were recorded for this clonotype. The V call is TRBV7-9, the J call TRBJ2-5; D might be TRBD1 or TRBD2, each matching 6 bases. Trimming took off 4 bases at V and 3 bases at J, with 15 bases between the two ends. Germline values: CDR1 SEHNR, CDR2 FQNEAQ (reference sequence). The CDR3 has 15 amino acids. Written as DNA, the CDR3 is TGTGCCAGCAGCTCCGGATGGGGGGCCGAAGAGACCCAGTACTTC. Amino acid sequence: CASSSGWGAEETQYF.